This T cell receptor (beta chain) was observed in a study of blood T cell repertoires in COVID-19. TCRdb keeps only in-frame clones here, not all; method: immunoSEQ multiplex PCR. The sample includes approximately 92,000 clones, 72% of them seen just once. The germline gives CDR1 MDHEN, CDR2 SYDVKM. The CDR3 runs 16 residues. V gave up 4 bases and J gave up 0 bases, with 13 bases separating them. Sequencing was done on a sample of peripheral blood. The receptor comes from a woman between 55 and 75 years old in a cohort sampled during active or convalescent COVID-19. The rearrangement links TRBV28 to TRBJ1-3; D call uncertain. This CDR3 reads CASSSPYWSSGNTIYF. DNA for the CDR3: TGTGCCAGCAGTTCCCCCTACTGGAGCTCTGGAAACACCATATATTTT.